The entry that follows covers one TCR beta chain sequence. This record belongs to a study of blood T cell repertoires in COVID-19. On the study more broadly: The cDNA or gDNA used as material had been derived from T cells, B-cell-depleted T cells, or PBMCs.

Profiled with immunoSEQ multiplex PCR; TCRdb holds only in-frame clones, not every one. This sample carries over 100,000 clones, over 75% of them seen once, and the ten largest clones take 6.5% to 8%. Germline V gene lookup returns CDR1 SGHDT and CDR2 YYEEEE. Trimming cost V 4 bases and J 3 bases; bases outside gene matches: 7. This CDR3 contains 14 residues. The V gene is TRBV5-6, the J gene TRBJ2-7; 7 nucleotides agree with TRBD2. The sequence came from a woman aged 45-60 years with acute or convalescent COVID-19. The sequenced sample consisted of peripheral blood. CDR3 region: CASSRGDRLYEQYF. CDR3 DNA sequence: TGTGCCAGCAGCCGGGGGGACCGACTCTACGAGCAGTACTTC.